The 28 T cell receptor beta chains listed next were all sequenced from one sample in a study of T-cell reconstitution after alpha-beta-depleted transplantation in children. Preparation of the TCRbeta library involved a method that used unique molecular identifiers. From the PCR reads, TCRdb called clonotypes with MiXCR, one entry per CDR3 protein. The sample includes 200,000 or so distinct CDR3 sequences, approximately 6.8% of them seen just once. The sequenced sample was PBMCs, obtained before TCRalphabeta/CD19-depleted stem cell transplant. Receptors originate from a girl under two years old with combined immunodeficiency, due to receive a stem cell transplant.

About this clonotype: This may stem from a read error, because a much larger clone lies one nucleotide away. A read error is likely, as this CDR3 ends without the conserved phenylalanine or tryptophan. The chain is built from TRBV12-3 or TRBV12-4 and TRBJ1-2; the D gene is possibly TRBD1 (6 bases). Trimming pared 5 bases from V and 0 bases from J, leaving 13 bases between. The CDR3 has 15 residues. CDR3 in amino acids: CASSPDSTTNYGYTY. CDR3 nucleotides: TGTGCCAGCAGTCCGGACAGCACCACTAACTATGGCTACACCTAC.

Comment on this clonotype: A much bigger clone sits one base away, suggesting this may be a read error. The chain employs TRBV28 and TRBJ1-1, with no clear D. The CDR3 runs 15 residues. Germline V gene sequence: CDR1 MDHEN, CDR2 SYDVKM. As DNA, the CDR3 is TGTGCCGGCAGTTTATCCGGTATCAGGTCGTCTGAAGCTTTCTTT. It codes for CAGSLSGIRSSEAFF.

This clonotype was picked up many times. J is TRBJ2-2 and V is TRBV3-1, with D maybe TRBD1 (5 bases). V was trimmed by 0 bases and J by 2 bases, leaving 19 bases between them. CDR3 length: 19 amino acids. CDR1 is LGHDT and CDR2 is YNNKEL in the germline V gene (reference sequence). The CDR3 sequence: CASSQEGLGQDKNTGELFF. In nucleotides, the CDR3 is TGTGCCAGCAGCCAAGAAGGTTTGGGGCAGGACAAAAACACCGGGGAGCTGTTTTTT.

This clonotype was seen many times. The CDR3 sequence: CAISAGQGLMWAEAFF. The CDR3, as DNA: TGTGCCATCAGTGCAGGACAGGGGTTGATGTGGGCTGAAGCTTTCTTT. J is TRBJ1-1 and V is TRBV10-3; 9 positions agree with TRBD1. V dropped 4 bases and J dropped 6; count of bases not matched to a gene: 12. The length of the CDR3 is 16 residues. In germline, CDR1 is ENHRY, CDR2 SYGVKD.

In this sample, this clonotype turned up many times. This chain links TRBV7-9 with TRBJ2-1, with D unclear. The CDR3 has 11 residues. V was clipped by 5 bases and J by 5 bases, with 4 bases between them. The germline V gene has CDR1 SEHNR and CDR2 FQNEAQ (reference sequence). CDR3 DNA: TGTGCCAGCAGCACGAACAATGAGCAGTTCTTC. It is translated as CASSTNNEQFF. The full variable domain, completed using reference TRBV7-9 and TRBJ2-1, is DTGVSQNPRHKITKRGQNVTFRCDPISEHNRLYWYRQTLGQGPEFLTYFQNEAQLEKSRLLSDRFSAERPKGSFSTLEIQRTEQGDSAMYLCASSTNNEQFFGPGTRLTVL.

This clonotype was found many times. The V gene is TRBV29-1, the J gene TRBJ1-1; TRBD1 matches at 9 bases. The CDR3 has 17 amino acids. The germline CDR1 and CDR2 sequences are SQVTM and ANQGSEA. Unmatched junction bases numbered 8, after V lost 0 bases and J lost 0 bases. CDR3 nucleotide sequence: TGCAGCGTTGAAGATCCGGACAGGGGACAGATGAACACTGAAGCTTTCTTT. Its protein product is CSVEDPDRGQMNTEAFF.

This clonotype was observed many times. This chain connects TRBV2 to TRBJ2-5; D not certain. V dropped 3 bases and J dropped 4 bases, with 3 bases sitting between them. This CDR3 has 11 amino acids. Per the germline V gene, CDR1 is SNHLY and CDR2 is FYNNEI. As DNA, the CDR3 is TGTGCCAGCAGTGACATAGAGACCCAGTACTTC. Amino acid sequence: CASSDIETQYF.

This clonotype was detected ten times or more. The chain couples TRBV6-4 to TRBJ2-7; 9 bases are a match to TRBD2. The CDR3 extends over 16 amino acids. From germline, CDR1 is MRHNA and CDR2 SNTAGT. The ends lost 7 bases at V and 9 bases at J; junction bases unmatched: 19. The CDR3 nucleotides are TGTGCCAGCACGCGACCCAGACTAGCGGCATTCTCTGGGCAGTACTTC. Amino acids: CASTRPRLAAFSGQYF.

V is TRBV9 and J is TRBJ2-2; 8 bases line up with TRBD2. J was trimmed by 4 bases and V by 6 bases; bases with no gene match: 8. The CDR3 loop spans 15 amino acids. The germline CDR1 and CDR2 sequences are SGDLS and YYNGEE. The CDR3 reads CASTVDGGATGELFF. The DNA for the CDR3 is TGTGCCAGCACCGTTGACGGGGGGGCCACCGGGGAGCTGTTTTTT.

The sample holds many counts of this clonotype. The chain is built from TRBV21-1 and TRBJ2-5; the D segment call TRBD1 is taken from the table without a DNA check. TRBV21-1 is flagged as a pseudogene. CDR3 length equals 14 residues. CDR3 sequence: CASRAEWGGQTQYF. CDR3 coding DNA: TGTGCCAGCAGGGCAGAGTGGGGGGGGCAGACCCAGTACTTC.

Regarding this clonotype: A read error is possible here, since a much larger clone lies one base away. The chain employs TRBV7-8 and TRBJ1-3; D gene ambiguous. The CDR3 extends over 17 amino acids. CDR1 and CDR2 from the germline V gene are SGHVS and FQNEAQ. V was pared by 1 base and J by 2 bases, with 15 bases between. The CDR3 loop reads CASSLGVWELAGNTIYF. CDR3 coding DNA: TGTGCCAGCAGCTTAGGGGTCTGGGAGCTGGCTGGAAACACCATATATTTT. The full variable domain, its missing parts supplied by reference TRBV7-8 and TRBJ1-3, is GAGVSQSPRYKVAKRGQDVALRCDPISGHVSLFWYQQALGQGPEFLTYFQNEAQLDKSGLPSDRFFAERPEGSVSTLKIQRTQQEDSAVYLCASSLGVWELAGNTIYFGEGSWLTVV.

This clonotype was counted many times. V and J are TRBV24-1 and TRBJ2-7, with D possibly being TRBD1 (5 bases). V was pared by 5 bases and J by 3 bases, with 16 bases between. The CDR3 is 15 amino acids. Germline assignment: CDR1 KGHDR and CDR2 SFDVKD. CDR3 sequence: CATSVPKGQGYEQYF. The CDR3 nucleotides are TGTGCCACCAGTGTTCCTAAAGGGCAGGGCTACGAGCAGTACTTC.

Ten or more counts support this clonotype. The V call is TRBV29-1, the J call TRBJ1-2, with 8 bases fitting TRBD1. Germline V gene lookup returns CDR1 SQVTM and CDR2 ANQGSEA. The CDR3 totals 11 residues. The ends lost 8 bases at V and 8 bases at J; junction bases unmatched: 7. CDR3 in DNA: TGCAGCTCAGGGACAGGCCCAGGCTACACCTTC. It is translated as CSSGTGPGYTF.

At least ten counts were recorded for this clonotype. CDR3 bases: TGTGCCAGCAGTGATTCAGCAGGGATTCTCCCTTCACCCCTCCACTTT. Protein sequence: CASSDSAGILPSPLHF. This chain links TRBV25-1 with TRBJ1-6, with D possibly TRBD1 on 5 matching bases. Germline V lookup: CDR1 MGHDK, CDR2 SYGVNS. Trimming took 3 bases from V and 9 from J, leaving 18 bases between them. This CDR3 region has 16 residues.

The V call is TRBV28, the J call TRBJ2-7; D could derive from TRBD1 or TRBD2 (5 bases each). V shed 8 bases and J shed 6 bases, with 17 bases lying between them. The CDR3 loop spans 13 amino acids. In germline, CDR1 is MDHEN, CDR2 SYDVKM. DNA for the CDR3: TGTGCCAGCTACCGGGACGTAAGGCTCGAGCAGTACTTC. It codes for CASYRDVRLEQYF.

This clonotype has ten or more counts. The CDR3 coding sequence is TGCAGCGTTGAAGAGGTCCCCGTTACCGGGGAGCTGTTTTTT. Translation: CSVEEVPVTGELFF. The V call is TRBV29-1, the J call TRBJ2-2; D is ambiguous. CDR1 SQVTM and CDR2 ANQGSEA come from the germline V gene. V lost 0 bases, J lost 5 bases, and 10 bases lay in between. This CDR3 has 14 residues.

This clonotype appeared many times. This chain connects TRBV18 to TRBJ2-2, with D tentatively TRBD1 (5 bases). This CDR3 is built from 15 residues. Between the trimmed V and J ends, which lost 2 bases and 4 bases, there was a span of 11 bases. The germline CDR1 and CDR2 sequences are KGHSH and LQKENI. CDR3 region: CASSPTQDGTGELFF. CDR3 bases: TGTGCCAGCTCACCAACACAGGATGGCACCGGGGAGCTGTTTTTT.

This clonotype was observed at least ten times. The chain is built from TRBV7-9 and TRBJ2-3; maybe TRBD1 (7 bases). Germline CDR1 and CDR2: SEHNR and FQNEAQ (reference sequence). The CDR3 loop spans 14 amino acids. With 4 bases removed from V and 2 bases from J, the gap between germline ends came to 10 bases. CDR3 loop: CASSSGGLTDTQYF. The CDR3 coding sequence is TGTGCCAGCAGCTCAGGGGGGCTCACAGATACGCAGTATTTT.

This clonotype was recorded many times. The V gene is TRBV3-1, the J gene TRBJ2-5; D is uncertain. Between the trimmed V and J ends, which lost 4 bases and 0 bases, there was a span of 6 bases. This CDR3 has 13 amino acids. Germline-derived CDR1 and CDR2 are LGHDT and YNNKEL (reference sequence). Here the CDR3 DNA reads TGTGCCAGCAGCCTTAAGTACCAAGAGACCCAGTACTTC. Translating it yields CASSLKYQETQYF.

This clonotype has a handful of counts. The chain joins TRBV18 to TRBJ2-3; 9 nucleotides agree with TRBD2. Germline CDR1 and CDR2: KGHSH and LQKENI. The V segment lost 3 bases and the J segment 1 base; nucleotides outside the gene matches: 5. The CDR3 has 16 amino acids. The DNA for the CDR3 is TGTGCCAGCTCACCCCGGGCTAGCGGGGGCACAGATACGCAGTATTTT. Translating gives CASSPRASGGTDTQYF.

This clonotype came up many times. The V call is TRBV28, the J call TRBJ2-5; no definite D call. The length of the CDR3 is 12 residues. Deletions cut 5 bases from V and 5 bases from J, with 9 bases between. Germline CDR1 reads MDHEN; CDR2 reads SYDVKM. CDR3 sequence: CASSVDPETQYF. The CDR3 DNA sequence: TGTGCCAGCAGTGTAGACCCGGAGACCCAGTACTTC.

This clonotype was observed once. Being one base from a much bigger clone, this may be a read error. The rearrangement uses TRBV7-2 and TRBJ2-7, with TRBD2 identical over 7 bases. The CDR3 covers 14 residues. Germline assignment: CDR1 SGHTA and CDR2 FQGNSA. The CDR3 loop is CASGLERDTYEQYF. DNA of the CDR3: TGTGCCAGCGGCTTAGAGCGGGATACCTACGAGCAGTACTTC.

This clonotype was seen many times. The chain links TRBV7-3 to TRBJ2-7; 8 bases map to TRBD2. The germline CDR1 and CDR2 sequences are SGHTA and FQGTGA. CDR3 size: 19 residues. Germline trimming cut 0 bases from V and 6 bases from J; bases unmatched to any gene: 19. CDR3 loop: CASSLTRWLFQRERGEQYF. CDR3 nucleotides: TGTGCCAGCAGCTTAACCCGATGGCTATTTCAGCGGGAGAGGGGCGAGCAGTACTTC.

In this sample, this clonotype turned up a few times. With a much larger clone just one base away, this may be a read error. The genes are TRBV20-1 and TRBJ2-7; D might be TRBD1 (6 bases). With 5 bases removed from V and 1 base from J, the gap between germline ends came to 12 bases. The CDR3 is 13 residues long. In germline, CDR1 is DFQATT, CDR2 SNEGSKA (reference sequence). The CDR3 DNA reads TGCAGTGCTCTCCGGGACATTTCCTACGAGCAGTACTTC. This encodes CSALRDISYEQYF.

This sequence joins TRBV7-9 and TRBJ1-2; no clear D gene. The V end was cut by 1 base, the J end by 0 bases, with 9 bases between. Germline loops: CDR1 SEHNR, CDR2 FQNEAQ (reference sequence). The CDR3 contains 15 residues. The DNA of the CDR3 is TGTGCCAGCAGCTTAGATTTAACCCCTAACTATGGCTACACCTTC. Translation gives CASSLDLTPNYGYTF. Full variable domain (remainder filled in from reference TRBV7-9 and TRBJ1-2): DTGVSQNPRHKITKRGQNVTFRCDPISEHNRLYWYRQTLGQGPEFLTYFQNEAQLEKSRLLSDRFSAERPKGSFSTLEIQRTEQGDSAMYLCASSLDLTPNYGYTFGSGTRLTVV.

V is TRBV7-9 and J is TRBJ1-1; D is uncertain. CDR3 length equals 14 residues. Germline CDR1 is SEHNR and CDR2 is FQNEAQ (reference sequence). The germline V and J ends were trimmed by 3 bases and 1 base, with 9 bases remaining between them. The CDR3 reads CASSLKTANTEAFF. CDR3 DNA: TGTGCCAGCAGCTTGAAGACCGCGAACACTGAAGCTTTCTTT. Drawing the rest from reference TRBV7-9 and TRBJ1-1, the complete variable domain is DTGVSQNPRHKITKRGQNVTFRCDPISEHNRLYWYRQTLGQGPEFLTYFQNEAQLEKSRLLSDRFSAERPKGSFSTLEIQRTEQGDSAMYLCASSLKTANTEAFFGQGTRLTVV.

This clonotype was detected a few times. The CDR3 loop reads CSVEKRALPTDTQYF. The DNA of the CDR3 is TGCAGCGTTGAAAAGCGGGCCCTCCCCACAGATACGCAGTATTTT. The chain links TRBV29-1 to TRBJ2-3; tentatively, D is TRBD2 (6 bases). The CDR3 length is 15 residues. Trimming shortened V by 2 bases and J by 2 bases, and 14 bases separated the two germline ends. The germline V gene has CDR1 SQVTM and CDR2 ANQGSEA.

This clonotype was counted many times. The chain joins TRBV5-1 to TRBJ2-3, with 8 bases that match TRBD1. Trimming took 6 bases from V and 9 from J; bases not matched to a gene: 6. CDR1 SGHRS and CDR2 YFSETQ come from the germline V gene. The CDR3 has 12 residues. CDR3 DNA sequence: TGCGCCAGCACCGAGCCAGGGGGCACGCAGTATTTT. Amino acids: CASTEPGGTQYF.